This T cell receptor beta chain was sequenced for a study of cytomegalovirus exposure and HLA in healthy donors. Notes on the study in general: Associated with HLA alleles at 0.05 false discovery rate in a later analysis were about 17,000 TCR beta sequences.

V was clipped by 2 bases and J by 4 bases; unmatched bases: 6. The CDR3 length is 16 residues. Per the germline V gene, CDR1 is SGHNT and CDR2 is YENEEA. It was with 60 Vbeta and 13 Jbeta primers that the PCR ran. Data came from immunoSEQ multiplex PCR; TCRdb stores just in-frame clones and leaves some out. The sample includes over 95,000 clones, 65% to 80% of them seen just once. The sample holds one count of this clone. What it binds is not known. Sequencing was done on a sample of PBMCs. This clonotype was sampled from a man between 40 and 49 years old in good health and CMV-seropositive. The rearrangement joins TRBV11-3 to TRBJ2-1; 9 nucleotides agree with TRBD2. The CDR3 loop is CASSLSRLAAYNEQFF. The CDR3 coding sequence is TGTGCCAGCAGCTTAAGTCGACTAGCGGCGTACAATGAGCAGTTCTTC.